This T cell receptor (beta chain) was found in a study of shared clonotypes between healthy human individuals. All donors were healthy HIV-negative adults lacking recent acute infections or vaccinations. Assay execution proceeded at the deep level. Assay used: immunoSEQ multiplex PCR; TCRdb lists only in-frame clones, some missing. Of millions of clones listed, approximately 92% are singletons. V was shortened by 3 bases and J by 2 bases, with 5 bases between the two germline ends. This CDR3 contains 12 residues. CDR1 and CDR2 (germline): SGHDN, FVKESK. V is TRBV14 and J is TRBJ2-7; no clear D gene. Input material: naive CD4+ T cells sorted from blood. Subset reported: CD45RA+ positively selected. The TCR was taken from a man between 18 and 29 years old in good health. The CDR3 region has the DNA TGTGCCAGCAGCCATTACACCTACGAGCAGTACTTC. It encodes CASSHYTYEQYF.